These 2 T cell receptor beta chains share one sample of origin, sequenced in a study of T cell repertoires in cytomegalovirus infection. No antigen has been assigned to these receptors. TCRdb reprocessed the reads via MiXCR and lists one record per CDR3 protein. The sample includes approximately 910,000 distinct CDR3 sequences, roughly 30% of them seen just once. This material consisted of cultured CD8+ T cells from PBMCs, taken from culture after CMV antigen stimulation. These receptors were taken from a human donor in good health (CMV status not recorded). Some clones in this sample may be carry-over from other donors' samples.

This clonotype was observed a few times. The J gene is TRBJ2-7, the V gene TRBV6-8; perhaps TRBD2 as D (5 bases). The V and J ends lost 0 bases and 6 bases respectively, with 15 bases between them. Germline V gene lookup returns CDR1 MNHGY and CDR2 SAAAGT. The CDR3 sequence is 15 residues long. CDR3 protein: CASSYSRDPSREQYF. CDR3 in DNA: TGTGCCAGCAGTTACTCGAGGGATCCCTCTCGCGAGCAGTACTTC.

This clonotype has a count of ten or more. CDR3 loop: CASSLYSGGDYGYTF. The CDR3 DNA sequence: TGTGCCAGCAGCTTATACTCAGGGGGTGACTATGGCTACACCTTC. The chain has TRBV7-2 and TRBJ1-2; TRBD1 matches 7 bases. Germline lookup yields CDR1 SGHTA and CDR2 FQGNSA. The CDR3 totals 15 residues. The J segment lost 3 bases and the V segment lost 2 bases, leaving 6 bases of the junction unmatched. Together with reference TRBV7-2 and TRBJ1-2, the CDR3 gives the full variable domain: GAGVSQSPSNKVTEKGKDVELRCDPISGHTALYWYRQSLGQGLEFLIYFQGNSAPDKSGLPSDRFSAERTGGSVSTLTIQRTQQEDSAVYLCASSLYSGGDYGYTFGSGTRLTVV.